This is a list of T cell receptor beta chains from one sample in a study of OX40 agonist ivuxolimab in advanced cancers. Some clones are missing from TCRdb's copy, which holds only in-frame ones; the method was immunoSEQ multiplex PCR. The sample comprises about 29,000 clones, nearly 95% of which are singletons, and 9.4% rests with the top ten. Sequencing used CD4+ or CD8+ T cells sorted from blood, obtained in a trial of the OX40 agonist ivuxolimab. The receptors come from an adult with an advanced solid tumor such as melanoma, head and neck, liver or kidney cancer. The CDR3 runs from the conserved cysteine through the conserved F or W. A D gene is named only where the DNA matches it firmly. Some rows have no size entry. The others give once, few or many, or a class for an expanded clone.

TRBD1,.,TRBV13,TRBJ2-3,14,CASSSGGATDTQYF,TGTGCCAGCAGTTCAGGGGGCGCAACAGATACGCAGTATTTT
.,.,TRBV7-9,TRBJ1-1,13,CASSLSQGAEAFF,TGTGCCAGCAGTTTATCACAGGGAGCTGAAGCTTTCTTT
TRBD2,.,TRBV27,TRBJ2-5,14,CASSHLAGEETQYF,TGTGCCAGCAGTCACCTAGCGGGAGAGGAGACCCAGTACTTC
.,once,TRBV2,TRBJ2-7,13,CATRDPYSYEQYF,TGTGCCACCCGGGACCCCTACTCCTACGAGCAGTACTTC
.,.,TRBV9,TRBJ2-2,16,CASSPWAGGSTGELFF,TGTGCCAGCAGCCCCTGGGCAGGAGGAAGCACCGGGGAGCTGTTTTTT
TRBD1,.,TRBV6-1,TRBJ1-5,15,CASSEGTVSNQPQHF,TGTGCCAGCAGTGAGGGGACAGTTAGCAATCAGCCCCAGCATTTT
.,.,TRBV7-7,TRBJ1-1,13,CASSLSPAGEAFF,TGTGCCAGCAGCTTAAGTCCCGCAGGGGAAGCTTTCTTT
.,.,TRBV27,TRBJ2-7,11,CASSANNEQYF,TGTGCCAGCAGTGCTAACAACGAGCAGTACTTC
TRBD2,once,TRBV19,TRBJ2-1,16,CASSAASGGVDNEQFF,TGTGCCAGTAGTGCCGCTAGCGGGGGGGTCGACAATGAGCAGTTCTTC
.,.,TRBV2,TRBJ1-2,14,CASPLPYYAYGYTF,TGTGCCAGCCCTTTACCCTATTATGCTTATGGCTACACCTTC
TRBD1,.,TRBV6-5,TRBJ1-1,13,CASRTGVNTEAFF,TGTGCCAGCCGTACAGGGGTGAACACTGAAGCTTTCTTT
.,.,TRBV27,TRBJ1-1,13,CASSPQGLTEAFF,TGTGCCAGCAGTCCCCAGGGGTTGACTGAAGCTTTCTTT
TRBD2,.,TRBV4-1,TRBJ2-3,22,CASSQDLGGLAETIGDADTQYF,TGCGCCAGCAGCCAAGATCTGGGGGGACTAGCGGAGACCATCGGCGACGCAGATACGCAGTATTTT
TRBD1,.,TRBV7-4,TRBJ2-7,15,CASSLEAGGAYEQYF,TGTGCCAGCAGCTTAGAGGCAGGGGGAGCGTACGAGCAGTACTTC
TRBD2,.,TRBV27,TRBJ2-2,18,CASSSLAAGETNTGELFF,TGTGCCAGCAGCTCCCTCGCAGCGGGGGAGACGAACACCGGGGAGCTGTTTTTT
.,once,TRBV19,TRBJ1-5,13,CASSLTDNQPQHF,TGTGCCAGTAGTCTCACAGATAATCAGCCCCAGCATTTT
.,once,TRBV11-1,TRBJ2-6,14,CASSLVGGANVLTF,TGTGCCAGCAGCTTAGTTGGCGGGGCCAACGTCCTGACTTTC
.,.,TRBV4-1,TRBJ1-2,15,CASSHPPGTNYGYTF,TGCGCCAGCAGCCATCCTCCTGGAACTAACTATGGCTACACCTTC
TRBD2,.,TRBV10-3,TRBJ2-7,14,CAISSPGTSLEQYF,TGTGCCATCAGTTCGCCCGGGACTAGTTTGGAGCAGTACTTC
.,.,TRBV5-1,TRBJ1-1,13,CASSFRQNTEAFF,TGCGCCAGCAGCTTCAGGCAGAACACTGAAGCTTTCTTT
TRBD2,.,TRBV30,TRBJ2-7,13,CAWKTSGIYEQYF,TGTGCCTGGAAGACTAGCGGGATCTACGAGCAGTACTTC
.,.,TRBV7-9,TRBJ1-2,13,CASTLDSYYGYTF,TGTGCCAGCACCCTTGACAGTTATTATGGCTACACCTTC
TRBD1,.,TRBV5-6,TRBJ1-4,15,CASTSGQGEAEKLFF,TGTGCCAGCACTAGCGGACAGGGAGAGGCCGAAAAACTGTTTTTT
.,.,TRBV7-6,TRBJ2-7,16,CASSLEQGSVLMEQYF,TGTGCCAGCAGCTTAGAGCAGGGGTCCGTCCTAATGGAGCAGTACTTC
TRBD1,.,TRBV11-3,TRBJ2-1,17,CASSLQPPGQGNNEQFF,TGTGCCAGCAGCCTACAGCCCCCGGGACAGGGAAACAATGAGCAGTTCTTC
.,.,TRBV5-1,TRBJ1-1,14,CASSLGFLLTEAFF,TGCGCCAGCAGCTTGGGGTTTCTCCTCACTGAAGCTTTCTTT
TRBD2,.,TRBV12-5,TRBJ2-7,14,CASGLSRGAYEQYF,TGTGCTAGTGGTTTGTCACGGGGGGCCTACGAGCAGTACTTC
TRBD2,.,TRBV9,TRBJ2-2,16,CASSVDSGEYTGELFF,TGTGCCAGCAGCGTAGATAGCGGGGAATACACCGGGGAGCTGTTTTTT
.,.,TRBV7-9,TRBJ1-5,13,CASSLAEGWPQHF,TGTGCCAGCAGCTTAGCCGAGGGGTGGCCCCAGCATTTT
.,.,TRBV5-4,TRBJ2-1,13,CASSPIRAHEQFF,TGTGCCAGCAGCCCCATTAGGGCTCATGAGCAGTTCTTC
.,.,TRBV19,TRBJ1-1,14,CASSITGLNTEAFF,TGTGCCAGTAGTATTACAGGGCTGAACACTGAAGCTTTCTTT
.,.,TRBV30,TRBJ1-2,12,CAWSVQYNGYTF,TGTGCCTGGAGTGTTCAATATAATGGCTACACCTTC
TRBD2,.,TRBV4-1,TRBJ2-3,17,CASSQVVAGGTTDTQYF,TGCGCCAGCAGCCAAGTGGTAGCGGGAGGCACCACAGATACGCAGTATTTT
.,.,TRBV19,TRBJ1-2,13,CASSISGNYGYTF,TGTGCCAGTAGTATATCAGGGAACTATGGCTACACCTTC